This TCR beta chain appears in the sequencing data of a study of early T cells in non-severe SARS-CoV-2 infection. Study results and caveats: Comparison of clonotypes with VDJdb favored anti-spike CD8 responses while missing private and CD4 specificities.

Concerning this clonotype: Its cognate antigen is unknown.

Germline V gene lookup returns CDR1 SEHNR and CDR2 FQNEAQ (reference sequence). J gave up 6 bases and V 5 bases, and 7 bases lay outside the gene matches. The length of the CDR3 is 16 residues. TCRdb used MiXCR to reprocess the 5' RACE reads, holding one entry per CDR3 protein. The data contain under 75,000 distinct CDR3 sequences, about 13% of them singletons. The chain carries TRBV7-9 and TRBJ1-6, with 10 positions matching TRBD1. Sequences were obtained from whole blood. The TCR comes from an adult who was a healthcare worker with PCR-confirmed SARS-CoV-2 infection or an uninfected control (not recorded which). The CDR3: CASSRVGTGVNSPLHF. The CDR3 DNA is TGTGCCAGCAGCCGCGTCGGGACAGGGGTTAATTCACCCCTCCACTTT.